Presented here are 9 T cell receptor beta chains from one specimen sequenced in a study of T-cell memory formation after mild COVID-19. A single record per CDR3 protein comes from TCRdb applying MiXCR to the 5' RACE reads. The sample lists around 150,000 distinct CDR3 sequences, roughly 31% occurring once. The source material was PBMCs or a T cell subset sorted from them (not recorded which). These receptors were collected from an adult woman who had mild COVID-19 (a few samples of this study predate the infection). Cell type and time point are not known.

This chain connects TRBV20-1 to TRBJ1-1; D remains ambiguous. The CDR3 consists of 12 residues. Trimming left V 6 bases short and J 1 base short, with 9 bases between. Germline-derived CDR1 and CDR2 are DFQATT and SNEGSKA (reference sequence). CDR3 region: CSAAGQNTEAFF. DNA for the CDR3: TGCAGTGCCGCGGGCCAGAACACTGAAGCTTTCTTT.

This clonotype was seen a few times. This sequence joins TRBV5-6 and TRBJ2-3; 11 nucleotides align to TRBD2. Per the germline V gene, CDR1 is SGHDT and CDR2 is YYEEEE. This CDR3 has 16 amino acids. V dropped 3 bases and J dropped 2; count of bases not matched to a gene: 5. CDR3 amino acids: CASSYRLAGYTDTQYF. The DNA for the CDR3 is TGTGCCAGCAGCTACCGACTAGCGGGATACACAGATACGCAGTATTTT.

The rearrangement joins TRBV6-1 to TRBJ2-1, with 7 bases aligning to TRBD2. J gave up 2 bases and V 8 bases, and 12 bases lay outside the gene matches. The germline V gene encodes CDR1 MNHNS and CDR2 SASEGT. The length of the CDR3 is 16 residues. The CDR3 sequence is CASGKGGWETYNEQFF. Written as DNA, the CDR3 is TGTGCCAGCGGAAAGGGAGGGTGGGAAACCTACAATGAGCAGTTCTTC.

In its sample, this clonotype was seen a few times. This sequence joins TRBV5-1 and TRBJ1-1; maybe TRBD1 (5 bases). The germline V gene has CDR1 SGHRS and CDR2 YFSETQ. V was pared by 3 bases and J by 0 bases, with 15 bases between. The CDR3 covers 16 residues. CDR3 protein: CASSYTTGPVNTEAFF. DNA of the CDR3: TGCGCCAGCAGCTACACCACAGGCCCGGTGAACACTGAAGCTTTCTTT.

The CDR3 reads CASLGTGSETQYF. CDR3 in DNA: TGTGCCAGCCTTGGGACTGGGTCGGAGACCCAGTACTTC. The chain joins TRBV2 to TRBJ2-5; D is possibly TRBD2 (6 bases). Germline loops: CDR1 SNHLY, CDR2 FYNNEI. V was trimmed by 8 bases and J by 5 bases, leaving 15 bases between them. CDR3 length: 13 residues.

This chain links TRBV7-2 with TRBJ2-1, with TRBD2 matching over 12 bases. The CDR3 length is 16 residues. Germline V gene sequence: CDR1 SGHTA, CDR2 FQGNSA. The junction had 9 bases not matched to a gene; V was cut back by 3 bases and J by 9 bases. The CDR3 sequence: CASSLVSSGRASEQFF. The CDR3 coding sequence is TGTGCCAGCAGCTTGGTGTCTAGCGGGAGGGCCAGTGAGCAGTTCTTC.

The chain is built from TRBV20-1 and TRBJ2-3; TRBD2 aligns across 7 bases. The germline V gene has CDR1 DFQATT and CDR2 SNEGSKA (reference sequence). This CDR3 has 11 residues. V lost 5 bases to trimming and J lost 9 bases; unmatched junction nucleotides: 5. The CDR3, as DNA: TGCAGTGCTCCAAGGGAGGGGACGCAGTATTTT. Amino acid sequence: CSAPREGTQYF.

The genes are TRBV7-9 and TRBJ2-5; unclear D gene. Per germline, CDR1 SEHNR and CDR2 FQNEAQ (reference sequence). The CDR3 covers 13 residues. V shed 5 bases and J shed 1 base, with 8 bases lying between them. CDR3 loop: CASSPLGQETQYF. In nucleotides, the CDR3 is TGTGCCAGCAGCCCGCTTGGCCAAGAGACCCAGTACTTC.

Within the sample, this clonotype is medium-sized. The DNA for the CDR3 is TGTGCCAGCAGCTTAGCGGAGGGCGGTCCAACCTACGAGCAGTACTTC. Protein: CASSLAEGGPTYEQYF. The rearrangement joins TRBV7-8 to TRBJ2-7, with a weak D call TRBD2 (6 bases). Trimming left V 0 bases short and J 2 bases short, with 14 bases between. In germline, CDR1 is SGHVS, CDR2 FQNEAQ. This CDR3 contains 16 residues.